Sequencing of this T cell receptor beta chain was carried out in a study of T cell responses to AZD1222 COVID-19 vaccine (dated by TCRdb to the early 2020s). In the study overall: AZD1222 recipients with second doses at about 4 weeks or about 12 weeks were pooled, because spike-specific TCR depth and breadth did not differ between schedules. A total of 233 trial participants underwent TCR sequencing, of whom more than 200 had received two doses of AZD1222 and about 26 had received two doses of the MenACWY control vaccine. Trial participants were enrolled by age into 18-55, 56-69 and 70-plus year subgroups, with roughly 150, 30 and 60 TCR-sequenced participants respectively. Overall study outcomes, separate from this receptor: Reportedly, almost half of the unique spike-specific TCRs recognized epitopes lying outside the regions that are mutated in the B.1.351 and B.1.1.7 variants. CD4 TCRs associated with the vaccine covered the entire spike protein, and the dominant responses were in regions 160-218 and 743-854. Only a handful of AZD1222 recipients were SARS-CoV-2 seropositive at baseline, limiting conclusions about previously exposed vaccinees. After two AZD1222 doses, spike-specific TCR breadth and depth were significantly higher than at day 0 and than in MenACWY recipients. In the small 56-69-year group, the increase in depth fell short of significance, most likely because of low power. No day 14 peak-response samples were available, so repertoires were characterized only after the peak T cell response. Participants were mostly white British, with more females than males. The authors suggested clonal diversity may have been underestimated.

Via the germline V gene, CDR1 is SGHTA and CDR2 FQGTGA. There are 17 amino acids in the CDR3, from cysteine to phenylalanine inclusive. The DNA shown is the 51-base CDR3, in frame from base 1. Ends trimmed: V by 0 bases, J by 1 base; bases unmatched to a gene: 6. Note on this clone: No antigen is known for it. No much larger clonotype is one base removed from it; base qualities were not supplied.

The CDR3 regions of human TCRbeta chains were analyzed by immunosequencing. The authors' analysis ran thus. TCRs in the repertoires were matched against a reference library of SARS-CoV-2-specific TCRs that had been generated with the MIRA antigen-specificity platform. Breadth was defined as the fraction of unique TCRs that were SARS-CoV-2-associated. Depth was defined as the fraction of total T cells that were SARS-CoV-2-associated. Using the MIRA data, each spike-specific TCR was assigned both to the spike region to which the TCR was reactive and to a CD4 or CD8 class. Log10-transformed breadth and depth values were compared by one-way ANOVA with Sidak's multiple comparisons tests. TCRdb retrieved this table from immuneACCESS and kept in-frame rearrangements only. Not all clones are present; in checked studies, unresolved V genes account for under half, and no reason is known for the remainder. For V, J and clone size, that table is used; D and trimming come from the DNA. For this sample the table gives around 96,000 clones, of which approximately 90% were detected only once. The leading ten clones occupy approximately 2.8% of the sample.

The sample's time point label is to be understood as: baseline before first vaccination. The vaccinee samples were drawn from two UK trials, COV001 and COV002, one of which was a single-blind randomized controlled phase 2/3 trial testing AZD1222 (ChAdOx1 nCoV-19) in healthy adults. For TCRbeta chain sequencing, PBMC samples were collected from trial participants at day 0 and at day 28 after the second dose. This chain is built from TRBV7-3 and TRBJ2-3; 8 junctional bases match TRBD2. The material was peripheral blood, obtained on day 0 of AZD1222 vaccination. This TCR derives from an adult in good health. The DNA sequence reads TGTGCCAGCAGCTTAACGTCAGCGGGGGCCGGCACAGATACGCAGTATTTT. This sequence encodes CASSLTSAGAGTDTQYF.